One and the same sample provided the 32 T cell receptor beta chains below, sequenced in a study of blood T cell repertoires in COVID-19. Data came from immunoSEQ multiplex PCR; TCRdb stores just in-frame clones and leaves some out. This table holds about 190,000 clones, roughly four fifths found once. The sequenced material came from peripheral blood. These receptors all stem from a woman aged 40-49 years with acute or convalescent COVID-19.

The chain couples TRBV28 to TRBJ2-5; D perhaps matches TRBD2 (7 bases). The CDR3 extends over 15 amino acids. The V end lost 6 bases, the J end lost 4 bases, and 18 bases lay between the germline ends. Germline CDR1 reads MDHEN; CDR2 reads SYDVKM. For the CDR3, the DNA is TGTGCCAGCAGCCTAGGGGGGGCAGCGGTAGAGACCCAGTACTTC. This codes for CASSLGGAAVETQYF.

This chain joins TRBV5-1 and TRBJ1-1; 7 bases match TRBD1. The germline CDR1 and CDR2 sequences are SGHRS and YFSETQ. The CDR3 has 15 amino acids. The V segment lost 0 bases and the J segment 4 bases; nucleotides outside the gene matches: 6. In DNA form, the CDR3 reads TGCGCCAGCAGCTTGGAGGGGCAGGGGGGCACTGAAGCTTTCTTT. Protein sequence: CASSLEGQGGTEAFF.

The J gene is TRBJ1-1, the V gene TRBV7-2; possible D gene TRBD1, 5 bases. Germline V gene data show CDR1 as SGHTA and CDR2 as FQGNSA. The length of the CDR3 is 15 residues. Trimming removed 2 bases from V and 2 bases from J, with 12 bases in between. The CDR3 bases are TGTGCCAGCAGCTTACGTACAGGATACAACACTGAAGCTTTCTTT. Translation gives CASSLRTGYNTEAFF.

J is TRBJ1-1 and V is TRBV7-9; D unclear. CDR3 length equals 15 residues. The germline V gene has CDR1 SEHNR and CDR2 FQNEAQ (reference sequence). V was clipped by 7 bases and J by 11 bases, with 26 bases between them. The CDR3 DNA is TGTGCCAGCATCGGTGGGGAGGGCTTGCGGAGTGCGGCTTTCTTT. The encoded protein is CASIGGEGLRSAAFF.

CDR3 bases: TGTGCCAGCAGTAGACAGGGTGGGCAGCCCCAGCATTTT. Residues: CASSRQGGQPQHF. The chain recombines TRBV6-5 with TRBJ1-5, with 7 bases that match TRBD1. Germline lookup yields CDR1 MNHEY and CDR2 SVGAGI. The V gene end was trimmed by 5 bases and the J gene end by 7 bases; junction bases not matched to a gene: 5. The CDR3 length is 13 residues.

The chain has TRBV7-7 and TRBJ1-4; D uncertain. V lost 11 bases and J 5 bases, leaving 18 bases between the germline ends. The CDR3 consists of 14 residues. Looked up from germline, CDR1 is SSHAT and CDR2 is FNYEAQ (reference sequence). The CDR3 loop reads CAVQARGNNEKLFF. CDR3 bases: TGTGCCGTTCAAGCCCGGGGAAACAATGAAAAACTGTTTTTT.

CDR3 in amino acids: CASSGSQGFAPKETQYF. CDR3 sequence (DNA): TGTGCCAGCAGTGGATCACAGGGCTTCGCACCTAAAGAGACCCAGTACTTC. The chain couples TRBV6-6 to TRBJ2-5; TRBD1 might be the D (6 bases). The CDR3 runs to 17 residues. Trimming took 5 bases from V and 3 from J, leaving 22 bases between them. Germline CDR1 and CDR2: MNHNY and SVGAGI (reference sequence).

The J gene is TRBJ2-2, the V gene TRBV5-1, with D maybe TRBD2 (5 bases). From germline, CDR1 is SGHRS and CDR2 YFSETQ. CDR3 length: 14 residues. The V and J ends lost 4 bases and 6 bases respectively, with 13 bases between them. The CDR3 region is CASSTGVGSGELFF. The CDR3 DNA sequence: TGCGCCAGCAGCACCGGGGTAGGGTCCGGGGAGCTGTTTTTT.

This chain joins TRBV19 and TRBJ1-6; tentatively, D is TRBD1 (6 bases). The CDR3 covers 15 residues. Trimming removed 7 bases from V and 9 bases from J, with 19 bases in between. Looked up from germline, CDR1 is LNHDA and CDR2 is SQIVND (reference sequence). The CDR3 here is CASTIPTGVPSPLHF. DNA of the CDR3: TGTGCCAGTACCATCCCGACAGGAGTTCCTTCACCCCTCCACTTT.

V gene TRBV6-5 combines with J gene TRBJ1-1; D may be TRBD1 (6 bases). Germline CDR1 MNHEY, CDR2 SVGAGI. The V gene lost 7 bases and the J gene lost 5 bases, with 17 bases spanning the gap. CDR3 length equals 14 residues. CDR3 DNA sequence: TGTGCCAGCAAAACACCGGGACAAGGGACTGAAGCTTTCTTT. Protein: CASKTPGQGTEAFF.

The chain couples TRBV9 to TRBJ1-5, with D uncertain. This CDR3 region has 15 residues. The V and J ends lost 0 bases and 6 bases respectively, with 13 bases between them. The germline V gene encodes CDR1 SGDLS and CDR2 YYNGEE. This CDR3 reads CASSVGQNAAQPQHF. Written as DNA, the CDR3 is TGTGCCAGCAGCGTAGGACAAAATGCAGCTCAGCCCCAGCATTTT.

CDR3 sequence: CASSLEGRRDIQYF. CDR3 nucleotides: TGTGCCAGCAGTTTGGAGGGGAGGAGGGACATTCAGTACTTC. J is TRBJ2-4 and V is TRBV28, with D tentatively TRBD2 (6 bases). Germline V gene data show CDR1 as MDHEN and CDR2 as SYDVKM. Trimming removed 3 bases at V and 8 bases at J, with 14 bases between. The CDR3 consists of 14 residues.

J is TRBJ1-6 and V is TRBV7-5; TRBD1, the D gene given by the table, was not confirmed from the DNA. TRBV7-5 is annotated as a pseudogene. This CDR3 has 17 residues. The CDR3 DNA reads TGTGTCAGAAGCTTAGCCCTGGCTGGGGGCGCGAATTCACCCCTCCACTTT. Protein: CVRSLALAGGANSPLHF.

The chain couples TRBV9 to TRBJ1-4, with 9 bases aligning to TRBD1. Trimming cost V 2 bases and J 8 bases; bases outside gene matches: 4. Germline CDR1 reads SGDLS; CDR2 reads YYNGEE. This CDR3 has 14 amino acids. This CDR3 is CASSVGQGREKLFF. CDR3 nucleotide sequence: TGTGCCAGCAGCGTCGGACAGGGGAGGGAAAAACTGTTTTTT.

V usage is TRBV11-3 and J usage is TRBJ1-5; D unresolved. V lost 5 bases, J lost 6 bases, and 5 bases lay in between. CDR3 length equals 11 residues. The V gene's germline CDR1 is SGHNT and CDR2 YENEEA. DNA for the CDR3: TGTGCCAGCAGCCTTTGTCAGCCCCAGCATTTT. It yields the protein CASSLCQPQHF.

V is TRBV2 and J is TRBJ1-1; the match to TRBD1 covers 8 bases. Looked up from germline, CDR1 is SNHLY and CDR2 is FYNNEI. CDR3 length: 17 amino acids. Trimming removed 4 bases from V and 0 bases from J; junction bases left unmatched: 10. The CDR3 DNA is TGTGCCAGCAGTGGGATCCGGGACAGGACAATGAACACTGAAGCTTTCTTT. Its translation is CASSGIRDRTMNTEAFF.

The CDR3 nucleotides are TGCAGCGTTGGCGCAGGGTGGTACGAGCAGTACTTC. As protein: CSVGAGWYEQYF. The J gene is TRBJ2-7, the V gene TRBV29-1, with D maybe TRBD1 (5 bases). V lost 4 bases to trimming and J lost 4 bases, with 11 bases between them. CDR1 SQVTM and CDR2 ANQGSEA come from the germline V gene. The CDR3 is 12 residues long.

The V call is TRBV7-2, the J call TRBJ1-2; TRBD1 might be the D (6 bases). CDR1 SGHTA and CDR2 FQGNSA come from the germline V gene. This CDR3 comprises 13 residues. With 6 bases removed from V and 8 bases from J, the gap between germline ends came to 16 bases. CDR3 sequence: CASRTGRQEGYTF. Here the CDR3 DNA reads TGTGCCAGCAGAACCGGACGACAGGAAGGCTACACCTTC.

CDR3 nucleotide sequence: TGTGCCAGCAGACGCCGGGACAGGGTGGGAACTGAAGCTTTCTTT. It yields the protein CASRRRDRVGTEAFF. The V gene is TRBV7-8, the J gene TRBJ1-1, with TRBD1 matching 9 bases. This CDR3 is built from 15 residues. The V gene's germline CDR1 is SGHVS and CDR2 FQNEAQ. Trimming cost V 6 bases and J 5 bases; bases outside gene matches: 10.

This clone was detected only a few times. V is TRBV15 and J is TRBJ1-6; no reliable D call. The CDR3 loop spans 16 amino acids. CDR1 and CDR2 (germline): LNHNV, YYDKDF (reference sequence). The V end lost 0 bases, the J end lost 8 bases, and 14 bases lay between the germline ends. The CDR3 here is CATSREPRAGDSPLHF. In DNA, the CDR3 is TGTGCCACCAGCAGAGAGCCCCGGGCCGGGGATTCACCCCTCCACTTT.

This clone occurred a few times. The genes are TRBV5-1 and TRBJ2-1; a possible D gene is TRBD2 (5 bases). CDR1 SGHRS and CDR2 YFSETQ come from the germline V gene. The CDR3 length is 14 residues. V lost 0 bases and J lost 12, with 16 bases in between. CDR3 residues: CASSLEGSGGWQFF. The DNA for the CDR3 is TGCGCCAGCAGCTTGGAAGGGTCCGGAGGTTGGCAGTTCTTC.

The chain is built from TRBV25-1 and TRBJ1-4, with 9 bases fitting TRBD1. The CDR3 runs to 15 residues. The germline CDR1 and CDR2 sequences are MGHDK and SYGVNS. The junction had 9 bases not matched to a gene; V was cut back by 5 bases and J by 8 bases. As DNA, the CDR3 is TGTGCCAGCAGTCCATCGGGACAGGGACCAGAAAAACTGTTTTTT. It yields the protein CASSPSGQGPEKLFF.

V is TRBV24-1 and J is TRBJ1-5; TRBD1 is a possible D gene (6 bases). The CDR3 sequence is 14 residues long. The V and J ends lost 3 bases and 7 bases respectively, with 12 bases between them. CDR1 is KGHDR and CDR2 is SFDVKD in the germline V gene. The DNA of the CDR3 is TGTGCCACCAGTGATCCGGGGGGCCGGCAGCCCCAGCATTTT. It is translated as CATSDPGGRQPQHF.

DNA of the CDR3: TGCGCCAGCCAGGAACAGGGGGTGAACACTGAAGCTTTCTTT. Translation: CASQEQGVNTEAFF. The chain combines TRBV5-1 with TRBJ1-1; 8 bases fit TRBD1. Germline V gene sequence: CDR1 SGHRS, CDR2 YFSETQ. The J segment lost 0 bases and the V segment lost 7 bases, leaving 5 bases of the junction unmatched. The CDR3 has 14 amino acids.

This chain connects TRBV6-5 to TRBJ2-2; D remains unclear. The length of the CDR3 is 12 residues. Deletions cut 2 bases from V and 8 bases from J, with 6 bases between. CDR1 and CDR2 (germline): MNHEY, SVGAGI. The CDR3 DNA reads TGTGCCAGCAGTTACACCAGGGGGGAGCTGTTTTTT. Amino acid sequence: CASSYTRGELFF.

This chain connects TRBV7-9 to TRBJ1-1, with 8 positions matching TRBD1. This CDR3 comprises 14 residues. The V gene end was trimmed by 4 bases and the J gene end by 6 bases; junction bases not matched to a gene: 7. Germline CDR1 SEHNR, CDR2 FQNEAQ (reference sequence). The CDR3 DNA reads as TGTGCCAGCAGCTACGGACAGGGACGAGCTGAAGCTTTCTTT. Translated: CASSYGQGRAEAFF.

The CDR3 sequence is CASSIYRGDEKLFF. CDR3 in DNA: TGTGCCAGTAGTATATACAGGGGCGATGAAAAACTGTTTTTT. This chain connects TRBV19 to TRBJ1-4, with TRBD1 matching 7 bases. Germline lookup yields CDR1 LNHDA and CDR2 SQIVND (reference sequence). The junction had 3 bases not matched to a gene; V was cut back by 2 bases and J by 6 bases. CDR3 length: 14 residues. Variable domain in full (rest from reference TRBV19 and TRBJ1-4): DGGITQSPKYLFRKEGQNVTLSCEQNLNHDAMYWYRQDPGQGLRLIYYSQIVNDFQKGDIAEGYSVSREKKESFPLTVTSAQKNPTAFYLCASSIYRGDEKLFFGSGTQLSVL.

The chain carries TRBV7-2 and TRBJ1-5; perhaps TRBD1 as D (6 bases). Germline V gives CDR1 SGHTA, CDR2 FQGNSA. V was trimmed by 5 bases and J by 4 bases, leaving 18 bases between them. This CDR3 region has 16 residues. The CDR3 DNA sequence: TGTGCCAGCAGCGCGTACTCGGGGGGCCTAAATCAGCCCCAGCATTTT. This encodes CASSAYSGGLNQPQHF.

The V gene is TRBV6-6, the J gene TRBJ1-5; D unclear. V was cut by 0 bases and J by 7 bases, with 7 bases left in between. Germline CDR1 and CDR2: MNHNY and SVGAGI (reference sequence). The CDR3 totals 13 residues. In DNA form, the CDR3 reads TGTGCCAGCAGTTACTCGGGAGAACAGCCCCAGCATTTT. Its protein is CASSYSGEQPQHF.

The V call is TRBV6-6, the J call TRBJ2-1; perhaps TRBD2 as D (6 bases). The V gene's germline CDR1 is MNHNY and CDR2 SVGAGI (reference sequence). Trimming cost V 5 bases and J 5 bases, with 13 bases left between them. The CDR3 is 14 residues long. Written as DNA, the CDR3 is TGTGCCAGCAGTCTGGGGGGAGCGAACAATGAGCAGTTCTTC. Its protein product is CASSLGGANNEQFF.

The V gene is TRBV6-4, the J gene TRBJ1-2, with D uncertain. The length of the CDR3 is 14 residues. Trimming removed 5 bases at V and 6 bases at J, with 16 bases between. Germline assignment: CDR1 MRHNA and CDR2 SNTAGT. The chain's CDR3 is CASSPQAGRDGYTF. CDR3 coding DNA: TGTGCCAGCAGTCCGCAGGCAGGTCGCGATGGCTACACCTTC.

This clone appeared a few times. The chain combines TRBV6-6 with TRBJ2-2, with D perhaps matching TRBD2 (5 bases). Per germline, CDR1 MNHNY and CDR2 SVGAGI (reference sequence). This CDR3 has 14 residues. V was cut by 6 bases and J by 3 bases, with 11 bases left in between. The CDR3 spells CASRRRFDTGELFF. CDR3 sequence (DNA): TGTGCCAGCAGGCGGAGGTTCGACACCGGGGAGCTGTTTTTT.